Listed below are T cell receptor beta chains from one sample, sequenced in a study of quantifying T cell responses using KT2 cells. A single record per CDR3 protein comes from TCRdb applying MiXCR to the UMI-ligation and nested PCR reads. The repertoire holds roughly 51,000 distinct CDR3 sequences, 9% to 15% seen once, with 9.4% in the top ten. Sequencing was carried out using PBMCs spiked with cells of the T cell clone KT2. The receptors were sampled from a human donor. CDR3s include the opening cysteine and the closing phenylalanine or tryptophan. The D gene is left open where the match is weak. Not every row has a clone size; where given, it reads once, few, many or a size class.

abundance: .; j_gene: TRBJ1-5; v_gene: TRBV4-1; d_gene: TRBD1; CDR3nt: TGCGCCAGCAGCCAAGTGACAGGGCGACCCAATCAGCCCCAGCATTTT; CDR3aa: CASSQVTGRPNQPQHF
abundance: few; j_gene: TRBJ1-1; v_gene: TRBV5-1; d_gene: .; CDR3nt: TGCGCCAGCAGCGGGTCCACAGGGCTGAACACTGAAGCTTTCTTT; CDR3aa: CASSGSTGLNTEAFF
abundance: .; j_gene: TRBJ1-5; v_gene: TRBV6-5; d_gene: .; CDR3nt: TGTGCCAGCAGCCCCGGACCCCTTCAGCCCCAGCATTTT; CDR3aa: CASSPGPLQPQHF
abundance: .; j_gene: TRBJ2-7; v_gene: TRBV7-2; d_gene: .; CDR3nt: TGTGCCAGCAACTTCCGATCGGGACCCCACGAGCAGTACTTC; CDR3aa: CASNFRSGPHEQYF
abundance: .; j_gene: TRBJ2-3; v_gene: TRBV4-2; d_gene: TRBD2; CDR3nt: TGTGCCAGCAGCCAGGCGGGAGGCACAGATACGCAGTATTTT; CDR3aa: CASSQAGGTDTQYF
abundance: few; j_gene: TRBJ2-3; v_gene: TRBV6-2/TRBV6-3; d_gene: TRBD2; CDR3nt: TGTGCCAGCAGTCCCCGCCTAGCGGGAGTAAGGAATACGCAGTATTTT; CDR3aa: CASSPRLAGVRNTQYF
abundance: .; j_gene: TRBJ2-1; v_gene: TRBV23-1; d_gene: .; CDR3nt: TGCGCCAGCAGTCAATCGCCTATTTGCGAGCAGTTCTTC; CDR3aa: CASSQSPICEQFF
abundance: .; j_gene: TRBJ1-5; v_gene: TRBV29-1; d_gene: .; CDR3nt: TGCAGCGTTGTACTAGACGGGGCTTATAGCAATCAGCCCCAGCATTTT; CDR3aa: CSVVLDGAYSNQPQHF
abundance: many; j_gene: TRBJ2-1; v_gene: TRBV5-1; d_gene: .; CDR3nt: TGCGCCAGCAACTCCCCCGGGACCTTCGACAATGAGCAGTTCTTC; CDR3aa: CASNSPGTFDNEQFF
abundance: .; j_gene: TRBJ1-6; v_gene: TRBV5-6; d_gene: .; CDR3nt: TGTGCCAGCAGCTTCCTACAAAATTCACCCCTCCACTTT; CDR3aa: CASSFLQNSPLHF
abundance: few; j_gene: TRBJ2-7; v_gene: TRBV13; d_gene: .; CDR3nt: TGTGCCAGCTCTTCAGGCAGGGTTACCTACGAGCAGTACTTC; CDR3aa: CASSSGRVTYEQYF
abundance: .; j_gene: TRBJ1-6; v_gene: TRBV5-1; d_gene: .; CDR3nt: TGCGCCAGCAGCTCCCAGGGAGACGGGGATTCACCCCTCCACTTT; CDR3aa: CASSSQGDGDSPLHF
abundance: .; j_gene: TRBJ2-1; v_gene: TRBV9; d_gene: .; CDR3nt: TGTGCCAGCAGCCCCCGAGAGGGGGCCTACAATGAGCAGTTCTTC; CDR3aa: CASSPREGAYNEQFF
abundance: few; j_gene: TRBJ2-7; v_gene: TRBV27; d_gene: .; CDR3nt: TGTGCCAGCAGTTTAATAGGGACGACCTACGAGCAGTACTTC; CDR3aa: CASSLIGTTYEQYF
abundance: .; j_gene: TRBJ2-1; v_gene: TRBV3-1; d_gene: .; CDR3nt: TGTGCCAGCAGCCAAGAAGGGGACAATGAGCAGTTCTTC; CDR3aa: CASSQEGDNEQFF
abundance: .; j_gene: TRBJ1-2; v_gene: TRBV7-8; d_gene: .; CDR3nt: TGTGCCAGCAGCTCGAGGATCAACTATGGCTACACCTTC; CDR3aa: CASSSRINYGYTF